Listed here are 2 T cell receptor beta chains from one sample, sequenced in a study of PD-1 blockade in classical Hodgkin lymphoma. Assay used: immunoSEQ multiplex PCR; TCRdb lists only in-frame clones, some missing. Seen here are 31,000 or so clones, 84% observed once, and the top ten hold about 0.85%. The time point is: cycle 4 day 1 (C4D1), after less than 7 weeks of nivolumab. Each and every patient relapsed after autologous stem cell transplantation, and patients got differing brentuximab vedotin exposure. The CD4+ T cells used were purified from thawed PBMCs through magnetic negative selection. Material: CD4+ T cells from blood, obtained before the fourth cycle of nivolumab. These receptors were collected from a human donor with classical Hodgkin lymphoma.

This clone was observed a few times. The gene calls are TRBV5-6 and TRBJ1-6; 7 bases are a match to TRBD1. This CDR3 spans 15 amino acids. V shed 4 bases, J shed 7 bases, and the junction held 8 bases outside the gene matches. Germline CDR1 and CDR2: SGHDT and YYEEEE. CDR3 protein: CASSRPGQFNSPLHF. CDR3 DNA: TGTGCCAGCAGCCGCCCGGGACAGTTCAATTCACCCCTCCACTTT.

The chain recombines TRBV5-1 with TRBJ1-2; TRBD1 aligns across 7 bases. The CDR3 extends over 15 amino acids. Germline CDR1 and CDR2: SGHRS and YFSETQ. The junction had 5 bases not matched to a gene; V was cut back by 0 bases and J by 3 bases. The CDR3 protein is CASSLETGTYYGYTF. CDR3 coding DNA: TGCGCCAGCAGCTTGGAGACAGGGACCTACTATGGCTACACCTTC.